This T cell receptor beta chain was retrieved from a study of lymphopenia after photon versus proton radiotherapy (dated by TCRdb to between 2018 and 2021). For the study in its entirety: The immunological effects of photon versus proton radiation therapy were compared in patients with gastrointestinal tumors who developed high-grade lymphopenia. The cohort included roughly 20 patients with gastrointestinal tumors who developed lymphopenia after receiving either photon or proton therapy. The study aimed to characterize how the two radiation modalities differ in their impact on the immune system.

For CDR1 and CDR2, the germline V gene (reference sequence) lists SGHNT and YYREEE. V is pared back by 0 bases and J by 5 bases, with 9 bases lying between the germline termini. The CDR3 runs 14 amino acids, cysteine and phenylalanine included. Only the CDR3 DNA stays, 42 bases, in frame from base 1. Overall study outcomes, separate from this receptor: The survival association was examined only in patients who died, and the authors described better survival with proton therapy as a possibility, not as a demonstrated result. Across the cohort, a larger post-nadir drop in TCR diversity was inversely correlated with overall survival time among patients who died. During treatment, patients who received proton therapy stayed relatively stable, whereas patients who received photon therapy lost naive T cells and TCR diversity and gained effector/memory populations. Once the lymphocyte count had reached its nadir, the repertoires of photon-treated patients showed oligoclonal expansion, particularly of CD8+ Temra cells, and this expansion drove the decline in diversity.

In its sample, this clone was seen a few times. Its antigen is unknown. No base-level quality is on record; no much larger clone is a single base apart. Library prep was done by the immunoSEQ multiplex PCR assay. T cell repertoires were profiled with deep sequencing of rearranged TCR beta loci together with multiparametric flow cytometry. TCRdb retrieved this table from immuneACCESS and kept in-frame rearrangements only. Not all clones are present; in checked studies, unresolved V genes account for under half, and no reason is known for the remainder. This sample holds approximately 66,000 clones; approximately 83% were observed only once. About 2% of the sample goes to the ten largest clones.

This TCR came from a man aged 40-50 years with gastric cancer. This specimen was peripheral blood, taken from a patient treated with photon-based radiotherapy. In this chain, TRBV5-4 is recombined with TRBJ1-5, with no confidently assigned D gene. The nucleotide sequence is TGTGCCAGCAGCTTGGGAGAGGTGGATCAGCCCCAGCATTTT. The encoded protein is CASSLGEVDQPQHF.